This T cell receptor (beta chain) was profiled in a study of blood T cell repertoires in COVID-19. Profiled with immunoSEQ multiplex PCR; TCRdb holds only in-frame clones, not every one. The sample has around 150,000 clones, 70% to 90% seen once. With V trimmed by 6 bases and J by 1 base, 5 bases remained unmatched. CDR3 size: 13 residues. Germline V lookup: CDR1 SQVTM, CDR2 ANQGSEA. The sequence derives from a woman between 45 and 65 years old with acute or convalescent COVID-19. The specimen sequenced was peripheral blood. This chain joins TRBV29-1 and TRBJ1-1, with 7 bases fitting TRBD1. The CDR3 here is CSVKDRTNTEAFF. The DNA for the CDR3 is TGCAGCGTCAAGGACAGGACGAACACTGAAGCTTTCTTT.